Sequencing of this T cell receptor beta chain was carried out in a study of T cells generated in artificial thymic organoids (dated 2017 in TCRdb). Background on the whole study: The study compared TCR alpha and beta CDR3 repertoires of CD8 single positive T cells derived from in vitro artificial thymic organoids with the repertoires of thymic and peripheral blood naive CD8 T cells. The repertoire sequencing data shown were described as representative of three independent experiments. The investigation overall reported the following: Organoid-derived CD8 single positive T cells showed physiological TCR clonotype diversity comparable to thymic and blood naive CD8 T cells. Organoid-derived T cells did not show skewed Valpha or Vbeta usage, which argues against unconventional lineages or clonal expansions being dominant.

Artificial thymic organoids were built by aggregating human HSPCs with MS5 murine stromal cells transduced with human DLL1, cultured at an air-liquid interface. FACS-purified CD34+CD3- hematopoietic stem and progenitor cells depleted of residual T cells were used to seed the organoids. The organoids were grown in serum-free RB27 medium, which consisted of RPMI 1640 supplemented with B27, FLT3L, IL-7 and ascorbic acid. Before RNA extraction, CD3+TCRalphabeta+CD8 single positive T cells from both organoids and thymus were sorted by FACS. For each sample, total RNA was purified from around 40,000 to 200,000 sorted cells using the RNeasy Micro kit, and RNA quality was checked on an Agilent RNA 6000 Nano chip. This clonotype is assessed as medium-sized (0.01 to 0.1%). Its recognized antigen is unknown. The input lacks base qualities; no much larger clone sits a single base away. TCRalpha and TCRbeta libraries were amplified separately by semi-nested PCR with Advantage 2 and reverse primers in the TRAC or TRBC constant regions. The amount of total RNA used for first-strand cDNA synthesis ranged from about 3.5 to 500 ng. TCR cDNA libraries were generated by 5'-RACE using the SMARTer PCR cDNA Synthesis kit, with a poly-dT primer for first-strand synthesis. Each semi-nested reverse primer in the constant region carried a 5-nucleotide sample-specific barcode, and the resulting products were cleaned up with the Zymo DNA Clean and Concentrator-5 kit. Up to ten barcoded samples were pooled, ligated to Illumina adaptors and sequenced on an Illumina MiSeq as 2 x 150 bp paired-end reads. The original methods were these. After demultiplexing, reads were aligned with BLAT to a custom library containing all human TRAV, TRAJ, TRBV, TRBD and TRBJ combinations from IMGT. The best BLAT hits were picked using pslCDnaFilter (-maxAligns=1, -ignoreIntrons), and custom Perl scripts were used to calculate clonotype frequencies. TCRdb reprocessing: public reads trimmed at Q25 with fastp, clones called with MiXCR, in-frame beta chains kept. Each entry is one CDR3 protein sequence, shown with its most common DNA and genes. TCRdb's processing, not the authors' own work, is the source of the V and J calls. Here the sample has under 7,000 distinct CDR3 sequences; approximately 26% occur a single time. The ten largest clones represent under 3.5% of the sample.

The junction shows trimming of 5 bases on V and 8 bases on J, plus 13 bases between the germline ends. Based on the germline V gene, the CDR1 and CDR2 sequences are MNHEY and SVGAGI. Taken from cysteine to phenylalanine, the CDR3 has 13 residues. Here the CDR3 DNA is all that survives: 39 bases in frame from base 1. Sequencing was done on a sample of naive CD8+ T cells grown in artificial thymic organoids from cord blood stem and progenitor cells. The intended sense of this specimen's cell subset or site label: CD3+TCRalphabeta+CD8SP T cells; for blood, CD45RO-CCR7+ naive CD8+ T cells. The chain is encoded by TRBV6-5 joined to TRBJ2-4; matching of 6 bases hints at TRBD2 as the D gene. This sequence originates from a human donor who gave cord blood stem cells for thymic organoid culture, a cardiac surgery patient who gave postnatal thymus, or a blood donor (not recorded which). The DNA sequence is TGTGCCAGCAGTCGCTACGGGGGTGACATTCAGTACTTC. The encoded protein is CASSRYGGDIQYF.